This is a list of T cell receptor beta chains from one sample in a study of blood T cell repertoires in COVID-19. The table came from immunoSEQ multiplex PCR; TCRdb's copy has only in-frame clones and leaves some out. The repertoire holds under 95,000 clones, with around 87% as singletons. Source material: peripheral blood. The receptor set was obtained from a man aged 35 to 55 with acute or convalescent COVID-19. The CDR3 runs from the conserved cysteine through the conserved F or W. Each record gives: V gene, D gene, clone size, CDR3 protein. The D gene is left open where the match is weak. A clone size is listed for some rows: how often the clone was seen (once, few, many), or a class if it is expanded.

>TRBV27|-|once
CASSLSSAAKNIQYF
>TRBV6-1|-|-
CASSDWFPGPLGGETQYF
>TRBV6-5|TRBD1|-
CAGQRDRGIGSPLHF
>TRBV7-2|-|few
CASSLGQGIETQYF
>TRBV7-8|TRBD1|-
CASSGDRGSYEQYF
>TRBV30|TRBD1|once
CAWRRGTGDQPQHF
>TRBV11-3|TRBD1|-
CASSSDRGQETQYF
>TRBV19|-|-
CASRDKTGFNQPQHF
>TRBV20-1|-|-
CSASRGALTYEQYF
>TRBV11-3|-|-
CASSLASSPGELFF
>TRBV11-2|-|-
CASSYAGVVDEQFF
>TRBV5-1|-|-
CASSPPGDTEAFF
>TRBV4-2|-|-
CASSNDRGSNEKLFF
>TRBV5-5|TRBD1|few
CASSSRDSGWGSPLHF
>TRBV20-1|-|-
CSASGVYGGKIYNEQFF
>TRBV30|TRBD1|-
CAWSGTGTGEAFF
>TRBV10-3|TRBD2|-
CAISESGGFETQYF
>TRBV21-1|-|-
CASITGTRYNSPLHF
>TRBV7-2|-|-
CASSSGDWWTEAFF
>TRBV30|TRBD1|-
CAWSYQTGAHQPQHF
>TRBV12-3/TRBV12-4|-|-
CASSLSAEQYF
>TRBV6-5|-|-
CASSLKRQETQYF
>TRBV6-5|-|once
CASSYETEKNTGELFF
>TRBV6-5|-|-
CASTRTPQGTDTQYF
>TRBV5-4|TRBD1|-
CASSLDRGMNTEAFF
>TRBV5-5|-|-
CASSLVVMNTEAFF
>TRBV3-1/TRBV3-2|-|-
CASSSHSAGLDYGYTF
>TRBV10-3|-|-
CAISYRDEQYF
>TRBV19|-|-
CASSTTEPGNTIYF
>TRBV13|TRBD1|-
CASSLGTGSNQPQHF
>TRBV7-2|-|once
CASSLVFGRSGAFF
>TRBV12-5|-|-
CASGLVLGRGDSPLHF
>TRBV30|TRBD2|-
CAWSVRLAGAGDTQYF
>TRBV5-6|-|once
CASSSYRQKDYGYTF
>TRBV7-2|TRBD1|-
CASSLTPGQGPNYGYTF
>TRBV12-5|-|-
CASGLVSGAITGELFF
>TRBV11-2|-|-
CASSPSFYGYTF
>TRBV6-5|-|-
CASRNPGIGGYTF
>TRBV7-2|-|-
CASSQRAGQSYLDQFF
>TRBV5-6|TRBD1|-
CASSFDRGNSNQPQHF
>TRBV19|-|-
CASIKEGGLFHGYTF
>TRBV7-3|TRBD2|-
CASSLSPSGAYNEQFF